The clone carrying this T cell receptor (beta chain) has just a few counts. Its antigen is still unknown. The sample is drawn from a study of cytomegalovirus exposure and HLA in healthy donors. For the study at large: Of over 350 genotyped donors, more than 65% grouped in the Caucasian-associated ancestry cluster. General study results and limits: Per a later analysis, under 20,000 TCR beta sequences showed association with HLA alleles at 0.05 false discovery rate.

Both 60 Vbeta primers and 13 Jbeta primers went into the PCR. Clones were sequenced by immunoSEQ multiplex PCR, and TCRdb holds only the in-frame ones, with some missing. This sample has roughly 100,000 clones; 12% occur once, and the top ten carry roughly a sixth. CDR3 length: 16 residues. Losses at the gene ends were 4 bases for V and 5 bases for J; bases not matched to a gene: 13. The germline V gene has CDR1 SGHVS and CDR2 FNYEAQ. The chain joins TRBV7-6 to TRBJ2-5; 7 bases fit TRBD2. The clonotype originates from a man aged 40-49 years in good health and CMV-seropositive. Source material: PBMCs. CDR3 bases: TGTGCCAGCAGCTCGCTTGGGGGGGGGACCGGGGAGACCCAGTACTTC. Amino acid sequence: CASSSLGGGTGETQYF.